This T cell receptor (beta chain) emerged from a study of blood T cell repertoires in COVID-19. Study summary: Sites across the United States, Italy and Spain contributed samples from acute and convalescent COVID-19. Sources were T cells, B-cell-depleted T cells, or PBMCs; the material itself was cDNA or gDNA.

Deletions cut 0 bases from V and 7 bases from J, with 13 bases between. The CDR3 is 16 amino acids. From germline, CDR1 is MNHEY and CDR2 SVGAGI. Authors' data handling: The authors estimated nucleated cell counts from reference gene primer amplification. Measured with immunoSEQ multiplex PCR; TCRdb has only the in-frame clones, and not every one. V, J and clone size are those of that table, while D and trimming were read from the DNA. The table has about 98,000 clones, approximately 84% seen once; the top ten hold around 10%. The V gene is TRBV6-5, the J gene TRBJ1-6; tentative D call: TRBD1 (6 bases). This TCR was recovered from an elderly woman with acute or convalescent COVID-19. Sequencing input: peripheral blood. CDR3 sequence (DNA): TGTGCCAGCAGTTACTCCGCGAGGGGGTTCAATTCACCCCTCCACTTT. It translates to CASSYSARGFNSPLHF.